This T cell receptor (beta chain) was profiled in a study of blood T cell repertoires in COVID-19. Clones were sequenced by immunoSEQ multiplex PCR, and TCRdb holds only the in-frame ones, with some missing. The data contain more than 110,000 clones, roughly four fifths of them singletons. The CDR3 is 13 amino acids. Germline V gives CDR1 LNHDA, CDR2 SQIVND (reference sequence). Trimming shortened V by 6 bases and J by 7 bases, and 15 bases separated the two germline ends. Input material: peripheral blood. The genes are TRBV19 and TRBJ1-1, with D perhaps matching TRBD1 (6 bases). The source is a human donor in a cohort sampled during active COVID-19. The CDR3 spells CASRPIGQHEAFF. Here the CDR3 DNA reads TGTGCCAGTAGGCCCATCGGACAGCATGAAGCTTTCTTT.